A single sample is the source of the 27 T cell receptor beta chains below, sequenced in a study of radiotherapy plus CTLA-4 blockade in lung cancer (dated by TCRdb to 2016 to 2019). The library was made by the immunoSEQ multiplex PCR assay. TCRdb's version of the immuneACCESS table is confined to in-frame rearrangements and falls short of the full clone set. An unresolved V gene accounts for under half of the shortfall where checked; the remainder is of unknown origin. Within this sample are some 35,000 clones, with roughly 85% of them counted one time only. The biggest ten clones account for about 6% of the sample. Specimen: peripheral blood, collected from a patient treated with radiotherapy plus ipilimumab. These TCRs come from a human donor with non-small cell lung cancer who had stable disease on radiotherapy plus ipilimumab.

This sequence joins TRBV4-1 and TRBJ2-5; the match to TRBD1 covers 12 bases. With 1 base clipped from V and 5 bases from J, the junction kept 2 bases outside the gene matches. This CDR3 spans 15 amino acids. Germline lookup yields CDR1 MGHRA and CDR2 YSYEKL. The chain's CDR3 is CASSQGDRGPETQYF. The CDR3 coding sequence is TGCGCCAGCAGCCAAGGGGACAGGGGGCCTGAGACCCAGTACTTC.

This chain's CDR3 is CSVRGGLNTEAFF. The DNA of the CDR3 is TGCAGCGTTCGGGGGGGCCTGAACACTGAAGCTTTCTTT. This chain connects TRBV29-1 to TRBJ1-1; tentative D call: TRBD1 (6 bases). The germline V gene encodes CDR1 SQVTM and CDR2 ANQGSEA. This CDR3 comprises 13 residues. The V and J ends lost 5 bases and 0 bases respectively, with 10 bases between them.

The chain joins TRBV5-1 to TRBJ2-3; tentative D call: TRBD2 (6 bases). This CDR3 has 14 residues. V was shortened by 6 bases and J by 0 bases, with 11 bases between the two germline ends. The germline V gene has CDR1 SGHRS and CDR2 YFSETQ. The CDR3 DNA sequence: TGCGCCAGCACCGGGGGTGGGAGCACAGATACGCAGTATTTT. It codes for CASTGGGSTDTQYF. The entire variable domain, with the rest obtained from reference TRBV5-1 and TRBJ2-3, is as follows: KAGVTQTPRYLIKTRGQQVTLSCSPISGHRSVSWYQQTPGQGLQFLFEYFSETQRNKGNFPGRFSGRQFSNSRSEMNVSTLELGDSALYLCASTGGGSTDTQYFGPGTRLTVL.

This chain uses TRBV7-9 with TRBJ2-3; possible D gene TRBD2, 6 bases. V gave up 5 bases and J gave up 4 bases, with 16 bases separating them. CDR3 size: 15 residues. Looked up from germline, CDR1 is SEHNR and CDR2 is FQNEAQ (reference sequence). The CDR3 nucleotides are TGTGCCAGCAGCCCCGGGGGAAGCTTGGCAGATACGCAGTATTTT. Translated: CASSPGGSLADTQYF.

This clone is a singleton in its sample. The CDR3 nucleotides are TGTGCCAGCAGTTTAAGGGGCAGCCCCTCCTACGAGCAGTACTTC. As protein: CASSLRGSPSYEQYF. The chain is built from TRBV27 and TRBJ2-7; D is perhaps TRBD1 (5 bases). Germline V gene sequence: CDR1 MNHEY, CDR2 SMNVEV (reference sequence). The CDR3 runs 15 residues. Trimming shortened V by 2 bases and J by 0 bases, and 11 bases separated the two germline ends.

To note about this clone: One end of the junction fails to match germline, which may point to a read error. The chain is built from TRBV27 and TRBJ2-7; 12 positions agree with TRBD2. CDR1 is MNHEY and CDR2 is SMNVEV in the germline V gene (reference sequence). CDR3 length: 14 amino acids. CDR3 nucleotides: TGTACCAGCAAGCTAGCGGGAGGGCGGTACGAGCAGTACTTC. This translates into CTSKLAGGRYEQYF.

This chain uses TRBV28 with TRBJ2-7, with 7 bases fitting TRBD1. Trimming took 7 bases from V and 1 from J; bases not matched to a gene: 4. The CDR3 consists of 13 residues. The V gene's germline CDR1 is MDHEN and CDR2 SYDVKM. The CDR3 nucleotides read TGTGCCAGCACCAAGACAGGGTCCTACGAGCAGTACTTC. Its protein product is CASTKTGSYEQYF. The whole variable domain, remainder taken from reference TRBV28 and TRBJ2-7, is DVKVTQSSRYLVKRTGEKVFLECVQDMDHENMFWYRQDPGLGLRLIYFSYDVKMKEKGDIPEGYSVSREKKERFSLILESASTNQTSMYLCASTKTGSYEQYFGPGTRLTVT.

The chain recombines TRBV10-3 with TRBJ1-2; 9 nucleotides agree with TRBD1. CDR1 and CDR2 (germline): ENHRY, SYGVKD. V shed 4 bases, J shed 5 bases, and the junction held 5 bases outside the gene matches. The CDR3 consists of 14 residues. In nucleotides, the CDR3 is TGTGCCATCAGTGGGGGGACAGGGACGTATGGCTACACCTTC. Its translation: CAISGGTGTYGYTF.

The rearrangement links TRBV2 to TRBJ1-5; tentative D call: TRBD1 (6 bases). CDR1 is SNHLY, CDR2 FYNNEI, per germline. The CDR3 loop spans 13 amino acids. V dropped 8 bases and J dropped 0 bases, with 8 bases sitting between them. This CDR3 is CASQGSSNQPQHF. As DNA, the CDR3 is TGTGCCAGCCAGGGGTCTAGCAATCAGCCCCAGCATTTT.

This clone was picked up a small number of times. The chain uses TRBV4-1 and TRBJ1-1; D is ambiguous. The CDR3 is 16 amino acids. The V end was cut by 1 base, the J end by 2 bases, with 14 bases between. CDR1 MGHRA and CDR2 YSYEKL come from the germline V gene. The CDR3 region has the DNA TGCGCCAGCAGCCAAGTAAACCTGGGCTTTAACACTGAAGCTTTCTTT. It specifies CASSQVNLGFNTEAFF.

The CDR3 DNA reads TGTGCCAGCAGCTCCTGGTCCGTGGGGGCAATCGAGCAGTACTTC. It encodes CASSSWSVGAIEQYF. This chain links TRBV5-6 with TRBJ2-7, with D possibly matching TRBD1 (6 bases). In germline, CDR1 is SGHDT, CDR2 YYEEEE. The CDR3 covers 15 residues. With 3 bases removed from V and 6 bases from J, the gap between germline ends came to 19 bases.

The rearrangement links TRBV7-2 to TRBJ2-7, with 13 bases lining up with TRBD2. CDR3 length equals 15 residues. Germline CDR1 and CDR2: SGHTA and FQGNSA. Trimming took 1 base from V and 7 from J; bases not matched to a gene: 4. CDR3 sequence reads: CASSLVGGLAGEQYF. CDR3 sequence (DNA): TGTGCCAGCAGCTTAGTGGGGGGACTAGCGGGGGAGCAGTACTTC.

This chain uses TRBV5-4 with TRBJ2-7; TRBD1 matches 9 bases. The CDR3 contains 16 residues. Unmatched junction bases numbered 7, after V lost 2 bases and J lost 1 base. Germline V gives CDR1 SGHNT, CDR2 YYREEE (reference sequence). The CDR3 DNA reads TGTGCCAGCAGCTTAGCCACAGGGGGCGCTTCCTACGAGCAGTACTTC. Protein product: CASSLATGGASYEQYF.

This chain joins TRBV5-1 and TRBJ2-7; a possible D gene is TRBD1 (5 bases). The germline gives CDR1 SGHRS, CDR2 YFSETQ. CDR3 length equals 16 residues. Trimming shortened V by 1 base and J by 2 bases, and 16 bases separated the two germline ends. This chain's CDR3 is CASSLPGQELPYEQYF. CDR3 coding DNA: TGCGCCAGCAGCTTGCCAGGGCAGGAGCTTCCCTACGAGCAGTACTTC.

CDR3: CASRRGQGSGNTIYF. CDR3 in DNA: TGTGCCAGCAGGCGCGGACAGGGCTCTGGAAACACCATATATTTT. The genes are TRBV7-8 and TRBJ1-3; 8 bases match TRBD1. V gave up 6 bases and J gave up 0 bases; unmatched junction bases: 4. The germline V gene has CDR1 SGHVS and CDR2 FQNEAQ. The CDR3 consists of 15 residues.

This chain connects TRBV7-3 to TRBJ2-3; TRBD2 matches at 7 bases. Trimming took 2 bases from V and 1 from J; bases not matched to a gene: 0. Looked up from germline, CDR1 is SGHTA and CDR2 is FQGTGA. CDR3 length equals 14 residues. The CDR3 here is CASSLAGGTDTQYF. CDR3 nucleotide sequence: TGTGCCAGCAGCTTAGCGGGAGGCACAGATACGCAGTATTTT.

The chain combines TRBV4-3 with TRBJ2-7, with D uncertain. This CDR3 spans 15 amino acids. CDR1 is LGHNA, CDR2 YSLEER, per germline. V was pared by 0 bases and J by 0 bases, with 9 bases between. The CDR3 coding sequence is TGCGCCAGCAGCCAAGAAATGGCTAGCTCCTACGAGCAGTACTTC. Translating gives CASSQEMASSYEQYF.

The CDR3 bases are TGTGCCAGCCGAGGGGGAAATAATTCACCCCTCCACTTT. It yields the protein CASRGGNNSPLHF. V usage is TRBV28 and J usage is TRBJ1-6, with D tentatively TRBD1 (6 bases). The CDR3 runs to 13 residues. Germline V lookup: CDR1 MDHEN, CDR2 SYDVKM. V lost 8 bases and J 5 bases, leaving 10 bases between the germline ends. Full variable domain (remainder filled in from reference TRBV28 and TRBJ1-6): DVKVTQSSRYLVKRTGEKVFLECVQDMDHENMFWYRQDPGLGLRLIYFSYDVKMKEKGDIPEGYSVSREKKERFSLILESASTNQTSMYLCASRGGNNSPLHFGNGTRLTVT.

The J gene is TRBJ1-2, the V gene TRBV2; D gene uncertain. From germline, CDR1 is SNHLY and CDR2 FYNNEI. V was cut by 6 bases and J by 1 base, with 9 bases left in between. There are 13 residues in the CDR3. The CDR3 DNA is TGTGCCAGCAGACAGCTCCTTAACTATGGCTACACCTTC. Protein: CASRQLLNYGYTF.

This clone was detected only once. The chain carries TRBV4-3 and TRBJ2-5; the D gene is possibly TRBD2 (5 bases). The CDR3 extends over 14 amino acids. Per the germline V gene, CDR1 is LGHNA and CDR2 is YSLEER. Trimming took off 3 bases at V and 5 bases at J, with 13 bases between the two ends. The CDR3 reads CASSQGRTAETQYF. CDR3 DNA: TGCGCCAGCAGCCAGGGGAGAACAGCTGAGACCCAGTACTTC.

This clone was picked up one time. V is TRBV5-1 and J is TRBJ2-5; 7 nucleotides agree with TRBD1. V was clipped by 0 bases and J by 5 bases; unmatched bases: 10. Germline CDR1 is SGHRS and CDR2 is YFSETQ. The CDR3 is 16 amino acids. CDR3 nucleotides: TGCGCCAGCAGCTTGGATAGCCCGGGGACAGTCGAGACCCAGTACTTC. This sequence encodes CASSLDSPGTVETQYF.

The CDR3 here is CASSVAGTDTQYF. The CDR3 nucleotides read TGTGCCAGCAGCGTAGCGGGGACAGATACGCAGTATTTT. J is TRBJ2-3 and V is TRBV9, with D tentatively TRBD2 (5 bases). The germline V gene has CDR1 SGDLS and CDR2 YYNGEE. The V end was cut by 0 bases, the J end by 3 bases, with 5 bases between. The CDR3 spans 13 residues.

The chain recombines TRBV9 with TRBJ2-3; the match to TRBD2 covers 11 bases. The CDR3 totals 16 residues. The germline V gene encodes CDR1 SGDLS and CDR2 YYNGEE. The junction had 8 bases not matched to a gene; V was cut back by 4 bases and J by 4 bases. The CDR3 sequence: CASSFTSGSGADTQYF. CDR3 sequence (DNA): TGTGCCAGCAGCTTTACTAGCGGGAGCGGCGCAGATACGCAGTATTTT.

The chain carries TRBV2 and TRBJ1-4; D unclear. This CDR3 spans 13 amino acids. V gave up 3 bases and J gave up 8 bases, with 10 bases separating them. Germline loops: CDR1 SNHLY, CDR2 FYNNEI. The CDR3 reads CASSESGREKLFF. The CDR3 bases are TGTGCCAGCAGTGAGAGCGGTCGGGAAAAACTGTTTTTT.

This clone occurred once. V usage is TRBV19 and J usage is TRBJ2-2; the match to TRBD1 covers 10 bases. This CDR3 comprises 16 residues. The V and J ends lost 0 bases and 7 bases, in that order; junction bases with no gene match: 5. CDR1 and CDR2 from the germline V gene are LNHDA and SQIVND (reference sequence). In DNA, the CDR3 is TGTGCCAGTAGTATAGACGGGACAGGGGTTGTCGGGGAGCTGTTTTTT. Its translation is CASSIDGTGVVGELFF.

The V call is TRBV2, the J call TRBJ2-1; 7 positions match TRBD1. Germline assignment: CDR1 SNHLY and CDR2 FYNNEI. The CDR3 totals 15 residues. J lost 7 bases, V lost 5 bases, and 11 bases had no gene match. The CDR3 sequence is CASSPTGTFENEQFF. Here the CDR3 DNA reads TGTGCCAGCAGTCCGACAGGGACCTTCGAGAATGAGCAGTTCTTC.

The chain couples TRBV7-8 to TRBJ2-1, with a tentative D call TRBD1 (7 bases). The CDR3 spans 15 residues. Germline CDR1 SGHVS, CDR2 FQNEAQ. Trimming left V 1 base short and J 6 bases short, with 13 bases between. DNA of the CDR3: TGTGCCAGCAGCTTAGGGCAGGGGGGCGGCAATGAGCAGTTCTTC. Translation: CASSLGQGGGNEQFF.